This record concerns one T cell receptor beta chain sequence. Its antigen is undetermined. This sample was included in a study of shared clonotypes between healthy human individuals. Per the authors' pipeline: ImmunoSEQ gave junction-only sequences without quality scores, so filtering differed. The table came from immunoSEQ multiplex PCR; TCRdb's copy has only in-frame clones and leaves some out. D and trimming were read from the DNA, whereas the V and J calls and clone size are those reported in that table. The sample has some 1.4 million clones; roughly 96% are singletons. Trimming took off 2 bases at V and 5 bases at J, with 15 bases between the two ends. CDR3 size: 15 residues. Germline CDR1 LNHDA, CDR2 SQIVND (reference sequence). General observations from the study: Inspection by rarefaction showed sorted-subset sequencing to be incomplete despite large depth.

The sequencing sample was made of naive CD4+ T cells sorted from blood. Subset indicated: CD45RA+ positively selected. The TCR was taken from a man younger than 40 in good health. This chain joins TRBV19 and TRBJ2-5; D may be TRBD1 or TRBD2 (5 bases each). Here the CDR3 DNA reads TGTGCCAGTAGTATATATCTGGGACGTCCGGAGACCCAGTACTTC. Its translation is CASSIYLGRPETQYF.